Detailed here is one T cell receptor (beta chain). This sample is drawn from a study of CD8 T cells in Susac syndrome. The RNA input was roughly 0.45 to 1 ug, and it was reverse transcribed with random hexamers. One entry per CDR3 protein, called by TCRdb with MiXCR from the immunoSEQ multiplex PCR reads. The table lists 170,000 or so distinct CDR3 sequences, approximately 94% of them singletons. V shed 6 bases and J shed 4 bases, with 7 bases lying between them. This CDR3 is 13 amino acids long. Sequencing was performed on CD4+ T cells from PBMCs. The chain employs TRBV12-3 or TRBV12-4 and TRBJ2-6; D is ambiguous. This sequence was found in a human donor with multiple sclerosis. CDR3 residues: CASRLIGANVLTF. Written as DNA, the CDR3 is TGTGCCAGCAGGTTGATCGGGGCCAACGTCCTGACTTTC.